The next 6 T cell receptor beta chains were all read from a single sample in a study of preoperative IRX-2 immunotherapy in early breast cancer. Data came from immunoSEQ multiplex PCR; TCRdb stores just in-frame clones and leaves some out. The sample lists about 38,000 clones; 65% to 90% were seen once. The treatment was: preoperative locoregional IRX-2 cytokine immunotherapy. The specimen was lymph node tissue, collected after IRX-2 immunotherapy. These receptors originate from a human donor with breast cancer.

The CDR3 bases are TGTGCCAGCAGCTTCGGACCTGATCAGCCCCAGCATTTT. Its translation: CASSFGPDQPQHF. J is TRBJ1-5 and V is TRBV7-8, with D unresolved. Germline V gene lookup returns CDR1 SGHVS and CDR2 FQNEAQ. The CDR3 is 13 residues long. V lost 3 bases to trimming and J lost 5 bases, with 8 bases between them.

The table lists this clone with a few counts. This rearrangement joins TRBV15 to TRBJ2-5; D possibly uses TRBD1 or TRBD2 (6 bases each). The germline V and J ends were trimmed by 0 bases and 5 bases, with 13 bases remaining between them. The CDR3 is 15 amino acids. CDR1 and CDR2 from the germline V gene are LNHNV and YYDKDF (reference sequence). The CDR3 DNA follows: TGTGCCACCAGCAGAGATCCCAACGGGGGCGAGACCCAGTACTTC. This encodes CATSRDPNGGETQYF.

The chain joins TRBV6-8 to TRBJ1-4; D might be TRBD1 (6 bases). The CDR3 runs 14 residues. Germline lookup yields CDR1 MNHGY and CDR2 SAAAGT. Trimming removed 5 bases from V and 8 bases from J, with 15 bases in between. This CDR3 reads CASSTATGAEKLFF. Here the CDR3 DNA reads TGTGCCAGCAGTACAGCGACGGGGGCCGAAAAACTGTTTTTT.

This clone showed up just once. The chain has TRBV28 and TRBJ1-2; maybe TRBD1 (6 bases). The V gene's germline CDR1 is MDHEN and CDR2 SYDVKM. CDR3 size: 15 residues. V was shortened by 2 bases and J by 1 base, with 11 bases between the two germline ends. CDR3 coding DNA: TGTGCCAGCAGTTTACGGACAGCAATTAACTATGGCTACACCTTC. Translation: CASSLRTAINYGYTF.

The rearrangement joins TRBV11-3 to TRBJ1-2; 9 bases are shared with TRBD1. The V segment lost 5 bases and the J segment 3 bases; nucleotides outside the gene matches: 4. This CDR3 is 14 amino acids long. Looked up from germline, CDR1 is SGHNT and CDR2 is YENEEA. The CDR3 loop reads CASSGDRADYGYTF. DNA of the CDR3: TGTGCCAGCAGCGGGGACAGGGCAGACTATGGCTACACCTTC. Using reference TRBV11-3 and TRBJ1-2 for the parts outside the CDR3, the full variable domain is EAGVVQSPRYKIIEKKQPVAFWCNPISGHNTLYWYLQNLGQGPELLIRYENEEAVDDSQLPKDRFSAERLKGVDSTLKIQPAELGDSAVYLCASSGDRADYGYTFGSGTRLTVV.

V usage is TRBV5-1 and J usage is TRBJ2-1; 13 bases agree with TRBD2. CDR3 length: 15 amino acids. V shed 4 bases, J shed 8 bases, and the junction held 6 bases outside the gene matches. CDR1 is SGHRS and CDR2 is YFSETQ in the germline V gene. The CDR3 region is CASSGTSGVRDEQFF. The CDR3 DNA reads as TGCGCCAGCAGCGGGACTAGCGGGGTCCGCGATGAGCAGTTCTTC.